This record concerns one T cell receptor (beta chain) sequence. Sequencing of TCR beta, carried out with a high-throughput approach, was applied to CD8+ and CD4+ T cells from the blood. CD8+ and CD4+ T cells were negatively isolated; TEMRA cells were FACS-enriched. The data originate from a study of CD8 T cells in Susac syndrome. Trimming removed 2 bases from V and 2 bases from J, with 7 bases in between. The CDR3 has 13 residues. The germline gives CDR1 SEHNR, CDR2 FQNEAQ (reference sequence). An input of about 0.5 to 1 ug of RNA was subjected to reverse transcription using random hexamers. Multiplex immunoSEQ PCR targeted 54 Vbeta and 13 Jbeta TCR beta segments. TCRdb used MiXCR to reprocess the immunoSEQ multiplex PCR reads, holding one entry per CDR3 protein. The data show about 400,000 distinct CDR3 sequences, more than 70% seen once.

V gene TRBV7-9 combines with J gene TRBJ2-7; D uncertain. The sequence derives from a human donor with multiple sclerosis. The sequenced material came from CD8+ T cells from PBMCs. CDR3 amino acids: CASSLQTPYEQYF. DNA for the CDR3: TGTGCCAGCAGCTTACAAACTCCCTACGAGCAGTACTTC. The full variable domain, completed using reference TRBV7-9 and TRBJ2-7, is DTGVSQNPRHKITKRGQNVTFRCDPISEHNRLYWYRQTLGQGPEFLTYFQNEAQLEKSRLLSDRFSAERPKGSFSTLEIQRTEQGDSAMYLCASSLQTPYEQYFGPGTRLTVT.